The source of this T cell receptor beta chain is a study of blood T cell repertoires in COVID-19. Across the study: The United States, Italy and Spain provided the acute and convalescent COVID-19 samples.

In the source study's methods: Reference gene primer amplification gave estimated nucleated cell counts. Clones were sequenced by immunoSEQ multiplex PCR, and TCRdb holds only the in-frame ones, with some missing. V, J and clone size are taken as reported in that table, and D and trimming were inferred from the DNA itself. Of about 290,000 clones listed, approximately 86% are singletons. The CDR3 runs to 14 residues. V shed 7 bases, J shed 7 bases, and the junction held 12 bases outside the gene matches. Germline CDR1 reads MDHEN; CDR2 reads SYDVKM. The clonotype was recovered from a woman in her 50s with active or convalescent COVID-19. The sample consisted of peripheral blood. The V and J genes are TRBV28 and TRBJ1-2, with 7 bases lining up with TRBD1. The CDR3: CASTGRQGLGGYTF. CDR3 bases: TGTGCCAGCACCGGGAGACAGGGTCTTGGTGGCTACACCTTC.